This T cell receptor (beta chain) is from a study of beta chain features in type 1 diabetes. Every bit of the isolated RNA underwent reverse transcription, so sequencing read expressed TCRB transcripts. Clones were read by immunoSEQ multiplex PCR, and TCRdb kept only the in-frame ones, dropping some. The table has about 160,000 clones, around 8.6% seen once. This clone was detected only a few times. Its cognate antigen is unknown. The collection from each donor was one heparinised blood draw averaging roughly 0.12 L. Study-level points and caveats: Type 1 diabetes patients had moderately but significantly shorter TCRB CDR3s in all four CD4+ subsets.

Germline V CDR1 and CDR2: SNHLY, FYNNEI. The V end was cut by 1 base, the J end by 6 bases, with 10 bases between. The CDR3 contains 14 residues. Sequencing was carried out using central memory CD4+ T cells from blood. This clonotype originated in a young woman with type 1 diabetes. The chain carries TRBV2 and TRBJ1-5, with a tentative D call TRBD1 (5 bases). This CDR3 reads CASSEEAGPQPQHF. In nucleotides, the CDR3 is TGTGCCAGCAGTGAAGAGGCAGGGCCTCAGCCCCAGCATTTT.